The 28 T cell receptor beta chains listed next were all sequenced from one sample in a study of T cell changes during pregnancy in multiple sclerosis. Some clones are missing from TCRdb's copy, which holds only in-frame ones; the method was immunoSEQ multiplex PCR. The table includes fewer than 80,000 clones, around 92% detected once. This sample comprised peripheral blood, obtained in the third trimester of pregnancy. Receptors were obtained from a female donor in good health, enrolled as a control in a pregnancy study.

The chain uses TRBV2 and TRBJ2-1, with 8 bases lining up with TRBD2. CDR1 is SNHLY, CDR2 FYNNEI, per germline. The V gene end was trimmed by 6 bases and the J gene end by 7 bases; junction bases not matched to a gene: 2. The CDR3 has 12 amino acids. CDR3 bases: TGTGCCAGCAGGGGGACTAGTAATGAGCAGTTCTTC. Translated, it gives CASRGTSNEQFF.

CDR3 amino acids: CASSQNTGTSGADTQYF. The CDR3 region has the DNA TGCGCCAGCAGCCAGAATACCGGGACTAGCGGGGCAGATACGCAGTATTTT. The chain combines TRBV5-1 with TRBJ2-3; 13 bases are shared with TRBD2. The V gene's germline CDR1 is SGHRS and CDR2 YFSETQ. The CDR3 is 17 residues long. Trimming cost V 4 bases and J 4 bases; bases outside gene matches: 9. Combining the CDR3 with reference TRBV5-1 and TRBJ2-3 gives the whole variable domain KAGVTQTPRYLIKTRGQQVTLSCSPISGHRSVSWYQQTPGQGLQFLFEYFSETQRNKGNFPGRFSGRQFSNSRSEMNVSTLELGDSALYLCASSQNTGTSGADTQYFGPGTRLTVL.

This clone has just one count. V gene TRBV2 combines with J gene TRBJ2-5; possible D gene TRBD1, 6 bases. This CDR3 spans 14 amino acids. CDR1 and CDR2 from the germline V gene are SNHLY and FYNNEI. V dropped 4 bases and J dropped 7 bases, with 16 bases sitting between them. CDR3 nucleotides: TGTGCCAGCAGTGTACAGGGCACCGGCTCGACCCAGTACTTC. Its protein is CASSVQGTGSTQYF. The full variable domain, its missing parts supplied by reference TRBV2 and TRBJ2-5, is EPEVTQTPSHQVTQMGQEVILRCVPISNHLYFYWYRQILGQKVEFLVSFYNNEISEKSEIFDDQFSVERPDGSNFTLKIRSTKLEDSAMYFCASSVQGTGSTQYFGPGTRLLVL.

The chain joins TRBV28 to TRBJ2-1, with 10 nucleotides matching TRBD2. V shed 7 bases, J shed 4 bases, and the junction held 4 bases outside the gene matches. CDR3 size: 14 residues. From germline, CDR1 is MDHEN and CDR2 SYDVKM. DNA of the CDR3: TGTGCCAGCAACCCTAGCGGGAGATACAATGAGCAGTTCTTC. Its translation is CASNPSGRYNEQFF.

J is TRBJ2-1 and V is TRBV18, with 14 bases matching TRBD2. V lost 3 bases and J lost 2; bases outside the gene matches: 9. Looked up from germline, CDR1 is KGHSH and CDR2 is LQKENI. The CDR3 is 19 residues long. The CDR3 bases are TGTGCCAGCTCACCCGTGACTAGCGGGAGGGACCTTGCCTACAATGAGCAGTTCTTC. This sequence encodes CASSPVTSGRDLAYNEQFF.

The rearrangement links TRBV5-4 to TRBJ2-3; D is possibly TRBD2 (6 bases). The CDR3 sequence is 15 residues long. The germline V and J ends were trimmed by 0 bases and 3 bases, with 11 bases remaining between them. Looked up from germline, CDR1 is SGHNT and CDR2 is YYREEE (reference sequence). DNA of the CDR3: TGTGCCAGCAGCTTGGCCGCGGAGGGGACAGATACGCAGTATTTT. It encodes CASSLAAEGTDTQYF.

The gene calls are TRBV27 and TRBJ1-4; 7 bases align to TRBD1. Per the germline V gene, CDR1 is MNHEY and CDR2 is SMNVEV (reference sequence). The V segment lost 6 bases and the J segment 5 bases; nucleotides outside the gene matches: 18. This CDR3 region has 18 residues. The CDR3 DNA sequence: TGTGCCAGCAGAACCCAAGGGGGACAGTTCCGGCAGAATGAAAAACTGTTTTTT. Amino acid sequence: CASRTQGGQFRQNEKLFF.

This clone was recorded only once. The chain uses TRBV28 and TRBJ1-1; D may be TRBD1 (5 bases). V lost 3 bases, J lost 11 bases, and 13 bases lay in between. The germline V gene has CDR1 MDHEN and CDR2 SYDVKM. The CDR3 is 12 residues long. The CDR3 DNA reads TGTGCCAGCAGTTTGGGGCCACGGGGGGCTTTCTTT. Translating it yields CASSLGPRGAFF.

This chain connects TRBV6-5 to TRBJ1-1; D ambiguous. Trimming shortened V by 0 bases and J by 1 base, and 9 bases separated the two germline ends. This CDR3 comprises 15 residues. The V gene's germline CDR1 is MNHEY and CDR2 SVGAGI. The CDR3 sequence: CASSYSLGPNTEAFF. The CDR3 region has the DNA TGTGCCAGCAGTTACTCGTTGGGCCCGAACACTGAAGCTTTCTTT.

The rearrangement joins TRBV6-6 to TRBJ2-3, with TRBD2 identical over 12 bases. The germline gives CDR1 MNHNY, CDR2 SVGAGI (reference sequence). V gave up 1 base and J gave up 7 bases; unmatched junction bases: 3. The CDR3 totals 15 residues. The CDR3 here is CASSYLTSGSNTQYF. The CDR3 region has the DNA TGTGCCAGCAGTTACTTGACTAGCGGGAGCAATACGCAGTATTTT.

The CDR3 reads CSVGFRGGSYEQYF. CDR3 in DNA: TGCAGCGTTGGCTTCAGGGGTGGGTCCTACGAGCAGTACTTC. V usage is TRBV29-1 and J usage is TRBJ2-7; a possible D gene is TRBD1 (6 bases). Trimming removed 4 bases from V and 1 base from J, with 14 bases in between. The CDR3 length is 14 residues. CDR1 is SQVTM, CDR2 ANQGSEA, per germline.

The chain links TRBV2 to TRBJ2-2, with TRBD2 matching over 8 bases. Unmatched junction bases numbered 2, after V lost 8 bases and J lost 0 bases. This CDR3 comprises 14 residues. CDR1 is SNHLY and CDR2 is FYNNEI in the germline V gene. Written as DNA, the CDR3 is TGTGCCAGCGCCGGGGGGGCGAACACCGGGGAGCTGTTTTTT. Its protein is CASAGGANTGELFF.

The chain couples TRBV5-6 to TRBJ1-2; no reliable D call. Per germline, CDR1 SGHDT and CDR2 YYEEEE. Trimming left V 0 bases short and J 1 base short, with 10 bases between. This CDR3 has 15 amino acids. For the CDR3, the DNA is TGTGCCAGCAGCTTGGGAGTGAGGAGTAACTATGGCTACACCTTC. Its protein is CASSLGVRSNYGYTF.

The chain recombines TRBV6-5 with TRBJ1-5; 8 bases are a match to TRBD1. This CDR3 is built from 13 residues. V dropped 6 bases and J dropped 4; count of bases not matched to a gene: 2. Germline V gene data show CDR1 as MNHEY and CDR2 as SVGAGI. The DNA for the CDR3 is TGTGCCAGCAGCCAGGGGGCGAATCAGCCCCAGCATTTT. Protein sequence: CASSQGANQPQHF.

The genes are TRBV29-1 and TRBJ2-1; D possibly corresponds to TRBD2 (5 bases). Germline loops: CDR1 SQVTM, CDR2 ANQGSEA. The V end was cut by 3 bases, the J end by 3 bases, with 9 bases between. The CDR3 loop spans 13 amino acids. CDR3 region: CSVDRTDYNEQFF. The CDR3 bases are TGCAGCGTTGACCGGACTGACTACAATGAGCAGTTCTTC.

This chain joins TRBV4-1 and TRBJ2-5; TRBD1 matches at 9 bases. The germline V gene has CDR1 MGHRA and CDR2 YSYEKL. V lost 0 bases, J lost 2 bases, and 4 bases stayed unmatched. This CDR3 comprises 16 residues. CDR3: CASSQDRDRDQETQYF. The DNA of the CDR3 is TGCGCCAGCAGCCAAGACCGGGACAGGGATCAAGAGACCCAGTACTTC.

The chain recombines TRBV15 with TRBJ2-7; D perhaps matches TRBD1 (5 bases). V was pared by 4 bases and J by 7 bases, with 20 bases between. Germline loops: CDR1 LNHNV, CDR2 YYDKDF (reference sequence). The CDR3 runs to 15 residues. CDR3 DNA sequence: TGTGCCACCAGCACGGTGGGGCAGGGAAAAAGGGAGCAGTACTTC. Amino acid sequence: CATSTVGQGKREQYF.

The rearrangement joins TRBV7-9 to TRBJ1-4; tentatively, D is TRBD1 (5 bases). The CDR3 runs to 14 residues. Germline lookup yields CDR1 SEHNR and CDR2 FQNEAQ (reference sequence). V lost 5 bases to trimming and J lost 8 bases, with 15 bases between them. Written as DNA, the CDR3 is TGTGCCAGCAGCCTTGGGCAGGGTCCAGAAAAACTGTTTTTT. It is translated as CASSLGQGPEKLFF.

This chain uses TRBV4-2 with TRBJ2-1; 7 bases fit TRBD2. Germline CDR1 LGHNA, CDR2 YNFKEQ. V gave up 5 bases and J gave up 4 bases; unmatched junction bases: 11. The CDR3 is 16 residues long. CDR3 amino acids: CASSKLGGLSYNEQFF. The CDR3 DNA sequence: TGTGCCAGCAGCAAGCTCGGGGGGTTATCATACAATGAGCAGTTCTTC.

The chain employs TRBV19 and TRBJ1-1; 8 positions agree with TRBD1. The CDR3 is 15 residues long. Per germline, CDR1 LNHDA and CDR2 SQIVND (reference sequence). J gave up 4 bases and V 6 bases, and 10 bases lay outside the gene matches. This CDR3 reads CASSETGGTFTEAFF. For the CDR3, the DNA is TGTGCCAGTAGCGAAACAGGGGGGACATTCACTGAAGCTTTCTTT.

The chain is built from TRBV6-5 and TRBJ2-5, with TRBD2 matching 7 bases. The V gene end was trimmed by 3 bases and the J gene end by 5 bases; junction bases not matched to a gene: 9. The CDR3 length is 15 residues. Per germline, CDR1 MNHEY and CDR2 SVGAGI. The CDR3 sequence: CASSYQAGLGETQYF. CDR3 sequence (DNA): TGTGCCAGCAGTTATCAAGCGGGACTCGGTGAGACCCAGTACTTC.

This sequence joins TRBV11-2 and TRBJ2-2; tentatively, D is TRBD2 (7 bases). The V end was cut by 4 bases, the J end by 7 bases, with 19 bases between. There are 16 residues in the CDR3. Germline V gene lookup returns CDR1 SGHAT and CDR2 FQNNGV. The CDR3 protein is CASSSGVRERYGELFF. For the CDR3, the DNA is TGTGCCAGCAGCTCAGGGGTGCGGGAGAGATACGGGGAGCTGTTTTTT.

The chain recombines TRBV2 with TRBJ1-2; D ambiguous. V was trimmed by 1 base and J by 6 bases, leaving 21 bases between them. CDR3 size: 17 residues. CDR1 is SNHLY, CDR2 FYNNEI, per germline. CDR3 residues: CASSEELAREGTNGYTF. The CDR3 nucleotides read TGTGCCAGCAGTGAAGAGTTGGCGCGGGAGGGAACGAATGGCTACACCTTC. Full variable domain (remainder filled in from reference TRBV2 and TRBJ1-2): EPEVTQTPSHQVTQMGQEVILRCVPISNHLYFYWYRQILGQKVEFLVSFYNNEISEKSEIFDDQFSVERPDGSNFTLKIRSTKLEDSAMYFCASSEELAREGTNGYTFGSGTRLTVV.

The chain combines TRBV5-1 with TRBJ2-1; no clear D. The V end lost 2 bases, the J end lost 6 bases, and 12 bases lay between the germline ends. The germline CDR1 and CDR2 sequences are SGHRS and YFSETQ. The CDR3 has 14 amino acids. CDR3 coding DNA: TGCGCCAGCAGCTTCCAGGTACCCCTCAATGAGCAGTTCTTC. The encoded protein is CASSFQVPLNEQFF.

This sequence joins TRBV5-4 and TRBJ2-5; a possible D gene is TRBD2 (5 bases). There are 13 residues in the CDR3. V shed 5 bases and J shed 5 bases, with 13 bases lying between them. Germline V CDR1 and CDR2: SGHNT, YYREEE (reference sequence). DNA of the CDR3: TGTGCCAGCAGTACGAGGGTTTCCGAGACCCAGTACTTC. It encodes CASSTRVSETQYF.

This chain links TRBV14 with TRBJ2-3; 9 bases fit TRBD2. V lost 2 bases, J lost 3 bases, and 15 bases stayed unmatched. The CDR3 is 19 residues long. CDR1 is SGHDN and CDR2 is FVKESK in the germline V gene. CDR3 region: CASSQPNTTGTSLTDTQYF. In nucleotides, the CDR3 is TGTGCCAGCAGCCAACCGAACACAACCGGGACTAGCCTAACAGATACGCAGTATTTT.

J is TRBJ2-6 and V is TRBV5-1; D perhaps matches TRBD2 (6 bases). From germline, CDR1 is SGHRS and CDR2 YFSETQ. Trimming left V 0 bases short and J 4 bases short, with 14 bases between. The length of the CDR3 is 17 residues. CDR3 DNA sequence: TGCGCCAGCAGCTTGGAAGCCGGGGGTGCCGGGGCCAACGTCCTGACTTTC. Its protein is CASSLEAGGAGANVLTF. Variable domain in full (rest from reference TRBV5-1 and TRBJ2-6): KAGVTQTPRYLIKTRGQQVTLSCSPISGHRSVSWYQQTPGQGLQFLFEYFSETQRNKGNFPGRFSGRQFSNSRSEMNVSTLELGDSALYLCASSLEAGGAGANVLTFGAGSRLTVL.

The chain uses TRBV7-2 and TRBJ1-3; D perhaps matches TRBD1 (5 bases). The CDR3 is made up of 17 amino acids. The germline gives CDR1 SGHTA, CDR2 FQGNSA. V was shortened by 5 bases and J by 0 bases, with 17 bases between the two germline ends. CDR3 DNA: TGTGCCAGCAGCCTTGCGACGACAGCCCGCTCTGGAAACACCATATATTTT. It yields the protein CASSLATTARSGNTIYF.